What follows are 8 T cell receptor beta chains derived from one specimen sequenced in a study of response to subunit inactivated influenza vaccine. In TCRdb, the RT-PCR reads were re-called with MiXCR into one record per CDR3 protein. The sample consists of hundreds of thousands of distinct CDR3 sequences, about 15% of them appearing once. Specimen: PBMCs from blood, collected 11 to 12 days after vaccination. The receptors shown here come from a man aged 45-65 years who received an inactivated influenza vaccine.

The chain recombines TRBV4-3 with TRBJ2-7; 14 nucleotides line up with TRBD2. CDR1 is LGHNA and CDR2 is YSLEER in the germline V gene. Germline trimming cut 3 bases from V and 9 bases from J; bases unmatched to any gene: 7. This CDR3 spans 15 amino acids. The CDR3 reads CASSQALTSGRVQYF. In DNA, the CDR3 is TGCGCCAGCAGCCAGGCATTGACTAGCGGGAGGGTGCAGTACTTC.

The genes are TRBV30 and TRBJ2-6, with D tentatively TRBD2 (5 bases). Per germline, CDR1 GTSNPN and CDR2 SVGIG (reference sequence). V lost 0 bases and J lost 0, with 6 bases in between. The CDR3 has 15 residues. The CDR3: CAWSVGSSGANVLTF. CDR3 DNA: TGTGCCTGGAGTGTTGGGAGCTCTGGGGCCAACGTCCTGACTTTC.

Ten or more counts support this clonotype. V is TRBV13 and J is TRBJ2-1; D unclear. The V end lost 4 bases, the J end lost 3 bases, and 16 bases lay between the germline ends. Germline V gives CDR1 PRHDT, CDR2 FYEKMQ (reference sequence). The CDR3 has 16 residues. This CDR3 is CASSSGPGGIYNEQFF. The CDR3 DNA is TGTGCCAGCAGCTCCGGCCCTGGCGGTATCTACAATGAGCAGTTCTTC.

The rearrangement uses TRBV11-2 and TRBJ2-5, with TRBD2 matching 8 bases. This CDR3 is 18 amino acids long. The ends lost 2 bases at V and 1 base at J; junction bases unmatched: 12. Per the germline V gene, CDR1 is SGHAT and CDR2 is FQNNGV. CDR3 in amino acids: CASSLNYRGRPPQETQYF. CDR3 in DNA: TGTGCCAGCAGCTTAAACTATCGCGGGAGGCCGCCCCAAGAGACCCAGTACTTC.

This chain links TRBV28 with TRBJ2-1, with TRBD2 as a possible D gene (5 bases). Trimming removed 3 bases from V and 0 bases from J, with 9 bases in between. The CDR3 loop spans 15 amino acids. CDR1 is MDHEN, CDR2 SYDVKM, per germline. CDR3 protein: CASSFGESSYNEQFF. The CDR3 DNA follows: TGTGCCAGCAGTTTCGGGGAAAGCTCCTACAATGAGCAGTTCTTC.

This clonotype was counted between two and nine times. V usage is TRBV29-1 and J usage is TRBJ2-7; 10 positions match TRBD1. V shed 3 bases and J 2 bases; nucleotides not matched to a gene: 7. This CDR3 spans 15 amino acids. The germline V gene encodes CDR1 SQVTM and CDR2 ANQGSEA. The CDR3 nucleotides are TGCAGCGTTGATTCGGGGACAGGGGCACCCTACGAGCAGTACTTC. Translating gives CSVDSGTGAPYEQYF.

V is TRBV6-2 or TRBV6-3 and J is TRBJ2-4; the match to TRBD1 covers 9 bases. The germline V gene encodes CDR1 MNHEY and CDR2 SVGEGT. The ends lost 4 bases at V and 11 bases at J; junction bases unmatched: 12. The CDR3 has 15 residues. The CDR3 DNA reads TGTGCCAGCAGTTTCTTAGGACAGGGGATGGGGCTTCAGTACTTC. Protein: CASSFLGQGMGLQYF.

This chain joins TRBV4-2 and TRBJ2-2; D gene unclear. V lost 0 bases to trimming and J lost 6 bases, with 11 bases between them. The germline CDR1 and CDR2 sequences are LGHNA and YNFKEQ. This CDR3 contains 15 residues. Here the CDR3 DNA reads TGTGCCAGCAGCCAAGATATCTTGGCAGCCGGGGAGCTGTTTTTT. Translated: CASSQDILAAGELFF.